Below are 11 T cell receptor beta chains sequenced from a single sample in a study of blood T cell repertoires in COVID-19. Assay: immunoSEQ multiplex PCR; the TCRdb copy retains only in-frame clones and omits some. The profile shows around 120,000 clones, 90% of them singletons. Material: peripheral blood. These TCRs come from a man in his forties or fifties with active COVID-19.

This rearrangement joins TRBV18 to TRBJ2-7, with D tentatively TRBD2 (5 bases). This CDR3 spans 14 amino acids. V was cut by 4 bases and J by 0 bases, with 10 bases left in between. Germline assignment: CDR1 KGHSH and CDR2 LQKENI. The CDR3 DNA sequence: TGTGCCAGCTCACAATCGGACTCCTCCTACGAGCAGTACTTC. Translation: CASSQSDSSYEQYF.

This clone was detected many times. The chain recombines TRBV12-5 with TRBJ2-2; TRBD2 matches at 10 bases. Germline-derived CDR1 and CDR2 are LGHNT and FRNRAP. This CDR3 has 15 amino acids. V lost 8 bases to trimming and J lost 4 bases; unmatched junction nucleotides: 7. The CDR3: CASRRLAGATGELFF. The DNA of the CDR3 is TGTGCTAGTAGGCGACTAGCGGGTGCCACCGGGGAGCTGTTTTTT. Full variable domain (remainder filled in from reference TRBV12-5 and TRBJ2-2): DARVTQTPRHKVTEMGQEVTMRCQPILGHNTVFWYRQTMMQGLELLAYFRNRAPLDDSGMPKDRFSAEMPDATLATLKIQPSEPRDSAVYFCASRRLAGATGELFFGEGSRLTVL.

The chain links TRBV6-5 to TRBJ2-2; the match to TRBD2 covers 13 bases. The CDR3 totals 15 residues. Germline values: CDR1 MNHEY, CDR2 SVGAGI. With 6 bases clipped from V and 5 bases from J, the junction kept 3 bases outside the gene matches. The CDR3 nucleotides read TGTGCCAGCAGACTGACTAGCGGGAGGACCGGGGAGCTGTTTTTT. Translated: CASRLTSGRTGELFF.

There are a few counts of this clone. This chain connects TRBV7-9 to TRBJ2-5, with D possibly matching TRBD2 (5 bases). The CDR3 loop spans 14 amino acids. The V gene's germline CDR1 is SEHNR and CDR2 FQNEAQ (reference sequence). The ends were cut back, 2 bases at V and 5 bases at J, with 12 bases in the middle. The CDR3 DNA is TGTGCCAGCAGCTTAAGTACGGGCGGGGAGACCCAGTACTTC. It encodes CASSLSTGGETQYF.

In its sample, this clone was seen once. The gene calls are TRBV6-5 and TRBJ2-2, with 8 bases matching TRBD1. With 2 bases clipped from V and 5 bases from J, the junction kept 7 bases outside the gene matches. The CDR3 has 16 residues. The germline CDR1 and CDR2 sequences are MNHEY and SVGAGI. CDR3 sequence (DNA): TGTGCCAGCAGTTACGACGGACAGGGTATTACCGGGGAGCTGTTTTTT. This codes for CASSYDGQGITGELFF.

The chain carries TRBV7-6 and TRBJ2-7, with 7 positions matching TRBD2. This CDR3 contains 15 residues. Germline V lookup: CDR1 SGHVS, CDR2 FNYEAQ. Losses at the gene ends were 6 bases for V and 7 bases for J; bases not matched to a gene: 15. CDR3 nucleotide sequence: TGTGCCAGCAGACCAGAACCGGGAGGTTTGGGAGAGCAGTACTTC. Translated, it gives CASRPEPGGLGEQYF.

CDR3 coding DNA: TGTGCCAGCAGCCATTCGGAGGGTACGCAGTATTTT. It translates to CASSHSEGTQYF. This chain uses TRBV3-1 (or the pseudogene TRBV3-2) with TRBJ2-3, with a possible D match to TRBD2 (6 bases). The V gene's germline CDR1 is LGHDT and CDR2 YNNKEL (reference sequence). V lost 3 bases, J lost 8 bases, and 9 bases lay in between. The CDR3 has 12 amino acids.

The V call is TRBV19, the J call TRBJ2-1; D perhaps matches TRBD2 (6 bases). The CDR3 contains 16 residues. Trimming removed 1 base at V and 0 bases at J, with 10 bases between. Germline values: CDR1 LNHDA, CDR2 SQIVND (reference sequence). The CDR3 nucleotides read TGTGCCAGTAGTATAGCTGGGGGGAGCTCCTACAATGAGCAGTTCTTC. Its translation: CASSIAGGSSYNEQFF.

The rearrangement uses TRBV12-5 and TRBJ2-1; 15 nucleotides agree with TRBD2. Germline values: CDR1 LGHNT, CDR2 FRNRAP. The V gene end was trimmed by 5 bases and the J gene end by 8 bases; junction bases not matched to a gene: 7. The CDR3 consists of 16 residues. As DNA, the CDR3 is TGTGCTAGTGGTATCGGACTAGCGGGGGGGCGAGATGAGCAGTTCTTC. Protein: CASGIGLAGGRDEQFF.

The chain links TRBV2 to TRBJ1-2, with unresolved D. CDR1 and CDR2 from the germline V gene are SNHLY and FYNNEI. The CDR3 runs to 13 residues. Between the trimmed V and J ends, which lost 2 bases and 7 bases, there was a span of 11 bases. DNA of the CDR3: TGTGCCAGCAGTGAATTGAGGGAGTCTGGCTACACCTTC. Protein sequence: CASSELRESGYTF.

J is TRBJ2-2 and V is TRBV13; 13 nucleotides agree with TRBD2. Germline CDR1 PRHDT, CDR2 FYEKMQ (reference sequence). The CDR3 is 17 amino acids. Losses at the gene ends were 5 bases for V and 4 bases for J; bases not matched to a gene: 7. CDR3 region: CASSPSGTSGITGELFF. The CDR3 DNA reads as TGTGCCAGCAGCCCCTCGGGGACTAGCGGGATCACCGGGGAGCTGTTTTTT.